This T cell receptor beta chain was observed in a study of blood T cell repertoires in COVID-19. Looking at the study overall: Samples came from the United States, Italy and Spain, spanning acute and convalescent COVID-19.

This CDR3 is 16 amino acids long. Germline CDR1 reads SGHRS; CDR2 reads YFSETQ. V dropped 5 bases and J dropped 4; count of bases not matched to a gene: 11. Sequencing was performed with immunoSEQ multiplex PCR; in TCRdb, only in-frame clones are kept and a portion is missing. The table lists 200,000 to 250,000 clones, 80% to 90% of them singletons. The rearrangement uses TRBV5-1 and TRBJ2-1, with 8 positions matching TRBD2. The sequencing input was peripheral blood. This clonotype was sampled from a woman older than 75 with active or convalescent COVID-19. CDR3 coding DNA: TGCGCCAGCAGTCCTACCGGGACTAGGAGTTACAATGAGCAGTTCTTC. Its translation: CASSPTGTRSYNEQFF.